This T cell receptor beta chain was retrieved from a study of T-cell reconstitution after alpha-beta-depleted transplantation in children (TCRdb year 2016). About the full investigation: Using TCR repertoire profiling, the study followed T-cell immune reconstitution in a quantitative way in children after TCRalphabeta/CD19-depleted allogeneic hematopoietic cell transplantation. What the research found in general, with its limitations: Apparently early alphabetaT-cell count recovery about two months after transplant reportedly relied on only several hundred rapidly expanded clones derived from non-depleted graft cells. Over subsequent months, a decline in hyperexpanded clone frequencies was noted, and after one year, T-cell counts and TCRbeta diversity were mostly ascribed to newly produced T cells. In some patients, high TCRbeta diversity at day 60 was attributed to recipient T cells and intrathymic progenitors that had survived conditioning.

The treatment or condition label here, explained by the study, means: allogeneic hematopoietic cell transplantation with graft depleted of TCRalphabeta T cells and CD19 B cells. Transplant recipients were children who received TCRalphabeta/CD19-depleted allogeneic hematopoietic cell grafts. The CDR3 sequence holds 11 residues, the cysteine and phenylalanine included. Just CDR3 DNA is preserved here, 33 bases in frame from base 1. The junction shows trimming of 4 bases on V and 9 bases on J, plus 10 bases between the germline ends. CDR1 and CDR2, per the germline V gene, are SQVTM and ANQGSEA. Library generation was performed with PCR. TCRdb lists the instrument as Illumina HiSeq 2500. Molecular barcoding was employed in the preparation of TCR libraries, with unique molecular identifiers being used to normalize TCRbeta repertoire quantification. TCRdb reanalyzed the raw reads on its own, using fastp at Q25 for trimming and MiXCR for clone calling, and kept in-frame beta chains. Each entry is one CDR3 protein sequence, shown with its most common DNA and genes. The sample includes about 580,000 distinct CDR3 sequences, with 23% observed a single time. The top ten constitute roughly 13% of the sample.

Concerning this clonotype itself: Its antigen is unknown. No much larger clonotype is one base removed from it; base qualities were not supplied.

The origin of this receptor is a boy less than two years old who had a stem cell transplant for acute myeloid leukemia, so the T cells may come from the graft donor. The sequence links TRBV29-1 to TRBJ2-1, and TRBD2 may be the D gene, going by 5 matching bases. Sequenced here: PBMCs, mostly from graft donor cells, sampled 360 days after TCRalphabeta/CD19-depleted stem cell transplant. The CDR3 protein is CSVGTYGEQFF. The bases are TGCAGCGTTGGGACTTATGGTGAGCAGTTCTTC.